The present entry profiles one TCR beta chain with its context. This sample was taken from a study of immune evolution from preneoplasia to lung adenocarcinoma. Histologic diagnosis was independently verified by two lung pathologists. Premalignant or tumor cells were enriched by macro-dissection after pathologic assessment. Germline-derived CDR1 and CDR2 are MNHEY and SVGAGI. V gave up 5 bases and J gave up 1 base; unmatched junction bases: 6. The CDR3 extends over 15 amino acids. Data came from immunoSEQ multiplex PCR; TCRdb stores just in-frame clones and leaves some out. The sample records about 9,500 clones, roughly 89% being singletons.

Sequenced input: FFPE invasive lung adenocarcinoma tissue. The sequence came from a person aged 65 to 85 with invasive lung adenocarcinoma. The chain is built from TRBV6-5 and TRBJ2-7, with 9 nucleotides matching TRBD1. The CDR3 nucleotides are TGTGCCAGCAGTCGCGACAGGGGGAGTTCCTACGAGCAGTACTTC. Translation gives CASSRDRGSSYEQYF.